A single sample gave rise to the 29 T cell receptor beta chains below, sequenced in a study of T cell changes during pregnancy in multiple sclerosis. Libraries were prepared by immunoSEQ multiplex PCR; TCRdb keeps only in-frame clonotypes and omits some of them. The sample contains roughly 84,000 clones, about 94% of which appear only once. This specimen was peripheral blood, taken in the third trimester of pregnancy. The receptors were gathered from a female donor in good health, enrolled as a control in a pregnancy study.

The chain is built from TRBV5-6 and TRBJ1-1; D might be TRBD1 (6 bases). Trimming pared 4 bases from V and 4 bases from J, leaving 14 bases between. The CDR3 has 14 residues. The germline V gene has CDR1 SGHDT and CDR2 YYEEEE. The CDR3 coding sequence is TGTGCCAGCAGCCGCCGGCAGGGGCTCACTGAAGCTTTCTTT. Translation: CASSRRQGLTEAFF. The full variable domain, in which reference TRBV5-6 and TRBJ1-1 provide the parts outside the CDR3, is DAGVTQSPTHLIKTRGQQVTLRCSPKSGHDTVSWYQQALGQGPQFIFQYYEEEERQRGNFPDRFSGHQFPNYSSELNVNALLLGDSALYLCASSRRQGLTEAFFGQGTRLTVV.

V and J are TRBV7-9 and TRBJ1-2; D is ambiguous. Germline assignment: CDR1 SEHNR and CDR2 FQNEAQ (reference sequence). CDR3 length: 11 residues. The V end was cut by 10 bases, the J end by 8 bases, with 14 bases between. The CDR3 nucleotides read TGTGCCATCGGTGAGGATCTCGGCTACACCTTC. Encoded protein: CAIGEDLGYTF.

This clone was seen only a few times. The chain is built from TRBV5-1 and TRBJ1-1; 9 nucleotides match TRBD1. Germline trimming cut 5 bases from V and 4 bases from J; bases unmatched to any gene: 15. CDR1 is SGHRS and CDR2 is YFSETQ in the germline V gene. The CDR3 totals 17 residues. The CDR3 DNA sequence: TGCGCCAGCAGGCATCCCCCGGGACAGGGATTCGCCACTGAAGCTTTCTTT. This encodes CASRHPPGQGFATEAFF. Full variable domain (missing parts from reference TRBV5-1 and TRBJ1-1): KAGVTQTPRYLIKTRGQQVTLSCSPISGHRSVSWYQQTPGQGLQFLFEYFSETQRNKGNFPGRFSGRQFSNSRSEMNVSTLELGDSALYLCASRHPPGQGFATEAFFGQGTRLTVV.

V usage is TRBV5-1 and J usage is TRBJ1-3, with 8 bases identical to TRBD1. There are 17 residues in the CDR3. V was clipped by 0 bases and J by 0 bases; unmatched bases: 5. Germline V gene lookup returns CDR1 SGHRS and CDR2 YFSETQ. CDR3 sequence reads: CASSLAAGGFSGNTIYF. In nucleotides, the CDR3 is TGCGCCAGCAGCTTGGCCGCAGGGGGCTTCTCTGGAAACACCATATATTTT.

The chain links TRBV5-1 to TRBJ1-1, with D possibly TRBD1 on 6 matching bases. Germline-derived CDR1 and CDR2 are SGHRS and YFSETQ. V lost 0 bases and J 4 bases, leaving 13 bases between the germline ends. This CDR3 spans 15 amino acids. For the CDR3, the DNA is TGCGCCAGCAGCTTGGAAGGGGGGGTAGGCACTGAAGCTTTCTTT. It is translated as CASSLEGGVGTEAFF.

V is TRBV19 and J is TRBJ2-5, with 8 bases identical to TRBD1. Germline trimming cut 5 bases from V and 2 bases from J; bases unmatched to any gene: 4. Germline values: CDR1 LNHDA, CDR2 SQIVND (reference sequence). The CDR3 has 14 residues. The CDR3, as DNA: TGTGCCAGTAGTCTGAGGACAGGGCAAGAGACCCAGTACTTC. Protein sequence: CASSLRTGQETQYF.

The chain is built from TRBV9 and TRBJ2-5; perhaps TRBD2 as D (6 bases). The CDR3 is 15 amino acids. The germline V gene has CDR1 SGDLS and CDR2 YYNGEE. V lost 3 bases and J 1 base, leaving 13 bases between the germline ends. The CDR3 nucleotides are TGTGCCAGCAGCGGGCGGGGAGGCCTCCAAGAGACCCAGTACTTC. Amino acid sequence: CASSGRGGLQETQYF.

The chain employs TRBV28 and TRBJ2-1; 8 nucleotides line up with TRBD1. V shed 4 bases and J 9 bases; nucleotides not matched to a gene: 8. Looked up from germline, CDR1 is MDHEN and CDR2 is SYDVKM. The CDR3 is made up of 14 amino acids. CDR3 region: CASSSPDRGGEQFF. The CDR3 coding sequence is TGTGCCAGCAGTTCCCCCGACAGGGGCGGTGAGCAGTTCTTC.

The CDR3 region has the DNA TGTGCCAGCAGTTTTGTAGGGAGGGCCAATGAGCAGTTCTTC. Its translation: CASSFVGRANEQFF. This chain connects TRBV27 to TRBJ2-1; 7 nucleotides agree with TRBD2. Per the germline V gene, CDR1 is MNHEY and CDR2 is SMNVEV (reference sequence). With 3 bases clipped from V and 6 bases from J, the junction kept 5 bases outside the gene matches. The CDR3 length is 14 residues.

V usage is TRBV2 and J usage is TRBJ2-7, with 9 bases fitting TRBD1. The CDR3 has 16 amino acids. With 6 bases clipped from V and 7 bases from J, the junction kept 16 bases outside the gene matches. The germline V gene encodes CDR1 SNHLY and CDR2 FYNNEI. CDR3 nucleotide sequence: TGTGCCAGCAGGGACCCCGGGACAGGGCCGCTCGGAGAGCAGTACTTC. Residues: CASRDPGTGPLGEQYF. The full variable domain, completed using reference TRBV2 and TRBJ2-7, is EPEVTQTPSHQVTQMGQEVILRCVPISNHLYFYWYRQILGQKVEFLVSFYNNEISEKSEIFDDQFSVERPDGSNFTLKIRSTKLEDSAMYFCASRDPGTGPLGEQYFGPGTRLTVT.

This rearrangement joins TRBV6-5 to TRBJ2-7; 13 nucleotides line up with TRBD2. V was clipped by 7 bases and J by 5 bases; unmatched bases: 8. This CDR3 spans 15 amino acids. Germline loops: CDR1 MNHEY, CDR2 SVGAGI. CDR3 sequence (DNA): TGTGCCAGCACACAACTAGCGGGAGGGCCAAACGAGCAGTACTTC. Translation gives CASTQLAGGPNEQYF.

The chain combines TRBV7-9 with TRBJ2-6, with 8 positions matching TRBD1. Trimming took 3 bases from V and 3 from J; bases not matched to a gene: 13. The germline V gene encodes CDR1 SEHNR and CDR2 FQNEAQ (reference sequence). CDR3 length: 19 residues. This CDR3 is CASSFTVGTGMLGANVLTF. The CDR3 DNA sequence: TGTGCCAGCAGCTTTACCGTAGGGACAGGTATGCTTGGGGCCAACGTCCTGACTTTC.

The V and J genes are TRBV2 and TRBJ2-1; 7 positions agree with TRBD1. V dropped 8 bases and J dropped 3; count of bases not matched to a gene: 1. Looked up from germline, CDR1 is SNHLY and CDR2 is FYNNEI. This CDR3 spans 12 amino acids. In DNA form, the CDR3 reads TGTGCCAGCCGGGACAGCTACAATGAGCAGTTCTTC. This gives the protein CASRDSYNEQFF.

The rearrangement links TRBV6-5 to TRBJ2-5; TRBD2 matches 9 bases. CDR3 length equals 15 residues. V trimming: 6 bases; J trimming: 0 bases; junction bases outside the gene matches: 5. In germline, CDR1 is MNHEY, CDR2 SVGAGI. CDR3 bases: TGTGCCAGCAGAATTAGCGGGAGAAACCAAGAGACCCAGTACTTC. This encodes CASRISGRNQETQYF.

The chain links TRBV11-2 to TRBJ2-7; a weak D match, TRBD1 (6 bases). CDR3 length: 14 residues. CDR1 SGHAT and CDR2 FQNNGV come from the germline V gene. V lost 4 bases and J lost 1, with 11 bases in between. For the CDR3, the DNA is TGTGCCAGCAGCTCTTACAGGGTATCCTACGAGCAGTACTTC. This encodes CASSSYRVSYEQYF.

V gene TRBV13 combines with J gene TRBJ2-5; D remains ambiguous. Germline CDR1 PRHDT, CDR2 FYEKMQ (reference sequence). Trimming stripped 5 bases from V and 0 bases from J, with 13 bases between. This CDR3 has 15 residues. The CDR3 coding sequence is TGTGCCAGCAGCCCCCAGTTCGAGGACCAAGAGACCCAGTACTTC. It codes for CASSPQFEDQETQYF.

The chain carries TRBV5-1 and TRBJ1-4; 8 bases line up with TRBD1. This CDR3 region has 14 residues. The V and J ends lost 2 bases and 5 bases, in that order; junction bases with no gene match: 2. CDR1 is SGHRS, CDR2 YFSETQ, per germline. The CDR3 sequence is CASSFAGGNEKLFF. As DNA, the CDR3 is TGCGCCAGCAGCTTTGCAGGGGGCAATGAAAAACTGTTTTTT.

CDR3 sequence: CSVEERGRGAYEQYF. CDR3 coding DNA: TGCAGCGTTGAAGAGCGAGGCAGGGGGGCCTACGAGCAGTACTTC. The chain joins TRBV29-1 to TRBJ2-7; D perhaps matches TRBD1 (7 bases). The CDR3 sequence is 15 residues long. Germline V gives CDR1 SQVTM, CDR2 ANQGSEA. Trimming took 0 bases from V and 2 from J, leaving 14 bases between them.

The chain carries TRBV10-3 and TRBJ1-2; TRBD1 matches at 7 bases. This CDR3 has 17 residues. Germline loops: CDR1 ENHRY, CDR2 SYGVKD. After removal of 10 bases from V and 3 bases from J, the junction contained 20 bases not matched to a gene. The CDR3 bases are TGTGCCACCGAGGGGGACAGACAGACAAGAGGGTACTATGGCTACACCTTC. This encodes CATEGDRQTRGYYGYTF.

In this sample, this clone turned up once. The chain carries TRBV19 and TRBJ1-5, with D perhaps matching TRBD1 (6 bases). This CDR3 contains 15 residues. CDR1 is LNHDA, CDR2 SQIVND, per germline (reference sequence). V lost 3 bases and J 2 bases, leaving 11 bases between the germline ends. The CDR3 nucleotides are TGTGCCAGTAGTATTTCCAGGGGAGGCAATCAGCCCCAGCATTTT. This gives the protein CASSISRGGNQPQHF.

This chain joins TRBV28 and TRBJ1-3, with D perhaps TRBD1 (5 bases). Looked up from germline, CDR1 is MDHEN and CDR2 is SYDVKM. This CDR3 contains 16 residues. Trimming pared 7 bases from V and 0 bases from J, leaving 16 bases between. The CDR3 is CASTPRGHLSGNTIYF. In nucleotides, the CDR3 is TGTGCCAGCACCCCCCGAGGACATCTCTCTGGAAACACCATATATTTT.

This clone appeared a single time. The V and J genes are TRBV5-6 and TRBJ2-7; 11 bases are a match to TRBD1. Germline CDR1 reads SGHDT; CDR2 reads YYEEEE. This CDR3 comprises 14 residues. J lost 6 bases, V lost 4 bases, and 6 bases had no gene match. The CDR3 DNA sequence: TGTGCCAGCAGCCGCGGGACAGGGGGACCCGAGCAGTACTTC. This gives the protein CASSRGTGGPEQYF.

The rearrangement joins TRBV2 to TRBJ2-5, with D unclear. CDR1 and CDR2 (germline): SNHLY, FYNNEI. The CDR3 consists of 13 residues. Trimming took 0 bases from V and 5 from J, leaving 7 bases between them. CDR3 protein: CASSEALRETQYF. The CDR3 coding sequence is TGTGCCAGCAGTGAAGCGCTTCGGGAGACCCAGTACTTC. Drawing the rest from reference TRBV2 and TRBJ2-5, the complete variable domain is EPEVTQTPSHQVTQMGQEVILRCVPISNHLYFYWYRQILGQKVEFLVSFYNNEISEKSEIFDDQFSVERPDGSNFTLKIRSTKLEDSAMYFCASSEALRETQYFGPGTRLLVL.

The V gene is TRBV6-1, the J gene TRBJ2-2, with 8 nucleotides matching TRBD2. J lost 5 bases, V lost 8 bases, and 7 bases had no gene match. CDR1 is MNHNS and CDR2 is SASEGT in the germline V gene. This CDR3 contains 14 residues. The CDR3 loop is CASVRREETGELFF. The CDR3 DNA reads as TGTGCCAGCGTTCGGCGGGAGGAAACCGGGGAGCTGTTTTTT.

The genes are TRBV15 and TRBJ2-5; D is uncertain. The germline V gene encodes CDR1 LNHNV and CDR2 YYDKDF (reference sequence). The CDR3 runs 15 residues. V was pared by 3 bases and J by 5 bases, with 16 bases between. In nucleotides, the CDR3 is TGTGCCACCAGCAGTTTTCAACCGGGTGGGGAGACCCAGTACTTC. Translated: CATSSFQPGGETQYF.

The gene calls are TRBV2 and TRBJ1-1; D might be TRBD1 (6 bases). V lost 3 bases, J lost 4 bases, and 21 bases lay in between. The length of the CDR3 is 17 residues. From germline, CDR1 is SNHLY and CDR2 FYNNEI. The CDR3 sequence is CASSDFWGTLVGTEAFF. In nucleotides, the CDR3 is TGTGCCAGCAGTGATTTTTGGGGGACACTCGTAGGCACTGAAGCTTTCTTT.

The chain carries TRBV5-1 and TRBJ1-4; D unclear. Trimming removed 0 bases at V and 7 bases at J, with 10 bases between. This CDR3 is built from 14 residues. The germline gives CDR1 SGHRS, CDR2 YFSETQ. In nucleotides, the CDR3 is TGCGCCAGCAGCTTGGGCGGCTTGGGTGAAAAACTGTTTTTT. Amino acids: CASSLGGLGEKLFF.

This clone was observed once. CDR3 region: CASKMPGNQPQHF. In DNA form, the CDR3 reads TGTGCCAGCAAAATGCCGGGCAATCAGCCCCAGCATTTT. The chain employs TRBV2 and TRBJ1-5, with D unclear. Per germline, CDR1 SNHLY and CDR2 FYNNEI. The CDR3 sequence is 13 residues long. The V gene lost 7 bases and the J gene lost 2 bases, with 9 bases spanning the gap. Filled out from reference TRBV2 and TRBJ1-5, the complete variable domain reads EPEVTQTPSHQVTQMGQEVILRCVPISNHLYFYWYRQILGQKVEFLVSFYNNEISEKSEIFDDQFSVERPDGSNFTLKIRSTKLEDSAMYFCASKMPGNQPQHFGDGTRLSIL.

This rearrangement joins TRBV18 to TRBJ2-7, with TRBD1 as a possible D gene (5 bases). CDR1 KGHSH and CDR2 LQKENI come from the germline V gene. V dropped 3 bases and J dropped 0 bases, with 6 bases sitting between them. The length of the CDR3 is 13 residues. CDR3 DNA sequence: TGTGCCAGCTCACCCCAGGGCTCCTACGAGCAGTACTTC. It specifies CASSPQGSYEQYF.